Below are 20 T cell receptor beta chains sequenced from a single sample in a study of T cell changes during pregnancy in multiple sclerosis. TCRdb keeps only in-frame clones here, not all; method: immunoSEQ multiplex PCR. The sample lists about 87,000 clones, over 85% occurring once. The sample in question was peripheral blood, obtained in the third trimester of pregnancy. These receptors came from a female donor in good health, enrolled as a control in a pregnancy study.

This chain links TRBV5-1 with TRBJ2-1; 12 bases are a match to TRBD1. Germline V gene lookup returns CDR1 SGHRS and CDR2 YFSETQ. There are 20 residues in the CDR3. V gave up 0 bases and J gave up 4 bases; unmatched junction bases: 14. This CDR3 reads CASSLAGGQGAGSVYNEQFF. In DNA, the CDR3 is TGCGCCAGCAGCTTGGCCGGGGGACAGGGGGCGGGGAGTGTTTACAATGAGCAGTTCTTC.

The CDR3 region has the DNA TGTGCCAGCAGTTTACGGGCTAGCGGGAGCTACGAGCAGTACTTC. Translation gives CASSLRASGSYEQYF. The genes are TRBV27 and TRBJ2-7, with 10 positions matching TRBD2. This CDR3 region has 15 residues. Germline V gives CDR1 MNHEY, CDR2 SMNVEV (reference sequence). V lost 2 bases, J lost 3 bases, and 4 bases stayed unmatched.

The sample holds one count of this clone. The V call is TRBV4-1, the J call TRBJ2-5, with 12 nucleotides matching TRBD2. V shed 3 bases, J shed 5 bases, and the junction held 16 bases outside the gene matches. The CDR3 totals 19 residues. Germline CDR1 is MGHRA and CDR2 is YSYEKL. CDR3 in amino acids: CASSHPRGASGRGWETQYF. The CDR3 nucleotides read TGCGCCAGCAGCCACCCCAGGGGGGCTAGCGGGAGGGGGTGGGAGACCCAGTACTTC.

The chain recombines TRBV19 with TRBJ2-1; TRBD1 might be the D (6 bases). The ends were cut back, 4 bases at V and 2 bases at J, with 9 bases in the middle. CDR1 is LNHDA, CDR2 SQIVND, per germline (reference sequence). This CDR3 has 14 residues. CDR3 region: CASSTRQAYNEQFF. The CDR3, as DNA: TGTGCCAGTAGTACCCGACAGGCCTACAATGAGCAGTTCTTC.

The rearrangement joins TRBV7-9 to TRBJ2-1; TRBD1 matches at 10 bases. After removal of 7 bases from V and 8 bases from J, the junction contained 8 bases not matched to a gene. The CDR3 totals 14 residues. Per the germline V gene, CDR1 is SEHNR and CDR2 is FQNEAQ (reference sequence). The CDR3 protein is CASTSTGGRDEQFF. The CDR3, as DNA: TGTGCCAGCACCTCGACAGGGGGCCGCGATGAGCAGTTCTTC.

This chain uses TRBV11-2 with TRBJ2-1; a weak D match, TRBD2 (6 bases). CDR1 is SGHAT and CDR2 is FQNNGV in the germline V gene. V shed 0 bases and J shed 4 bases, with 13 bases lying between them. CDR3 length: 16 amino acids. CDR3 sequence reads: CASSLEAGFKYNEQFF. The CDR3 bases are TGTGCCAGCAGCTTAGAGGCGGGGTTTAAATACAATGAGCAGTTCTTC.

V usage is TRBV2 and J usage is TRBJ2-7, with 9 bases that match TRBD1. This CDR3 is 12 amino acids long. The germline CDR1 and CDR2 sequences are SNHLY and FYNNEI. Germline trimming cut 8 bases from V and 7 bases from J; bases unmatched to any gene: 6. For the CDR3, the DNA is TGTGCCAGCGGGGACAGGGTATGGGAGCAGTACTTC. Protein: CASGDRVWEQYF.

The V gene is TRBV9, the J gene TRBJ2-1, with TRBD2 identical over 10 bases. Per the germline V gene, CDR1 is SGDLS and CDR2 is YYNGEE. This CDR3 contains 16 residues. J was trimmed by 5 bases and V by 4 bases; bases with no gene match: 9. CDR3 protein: CASSPQSSGGNNEQFF. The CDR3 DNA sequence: TGTGCCAGCAGCCCCCAGTCTAGCGGGGGAAACAATGAGCAGTTCTTC.

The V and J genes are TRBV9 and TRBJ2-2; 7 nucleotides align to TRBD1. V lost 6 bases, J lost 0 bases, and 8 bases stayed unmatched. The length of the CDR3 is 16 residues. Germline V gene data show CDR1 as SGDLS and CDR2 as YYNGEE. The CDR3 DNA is TGTGCCAGCAACCCCCACGGGACAGCGAACACCGGGGAGCTGTTTTTT. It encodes CASNPHGTANTGELFF.

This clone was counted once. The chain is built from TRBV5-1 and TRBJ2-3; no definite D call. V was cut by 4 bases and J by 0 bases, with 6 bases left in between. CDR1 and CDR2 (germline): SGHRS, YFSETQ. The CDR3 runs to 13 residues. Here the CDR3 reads CASSVTSTDTQYF. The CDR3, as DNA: TGCGCCAGCAGCGTGACTAGCACAGATACGCAGTATTTT.

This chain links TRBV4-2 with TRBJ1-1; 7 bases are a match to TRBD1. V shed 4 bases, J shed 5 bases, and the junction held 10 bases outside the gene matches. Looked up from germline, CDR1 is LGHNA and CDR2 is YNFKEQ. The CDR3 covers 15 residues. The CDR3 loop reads CASSPKGASETEAFF. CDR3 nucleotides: TGTGCCAGCAGCCCCAAGGGGGCTTCGGAAACTGAAGCTTTCTTT.

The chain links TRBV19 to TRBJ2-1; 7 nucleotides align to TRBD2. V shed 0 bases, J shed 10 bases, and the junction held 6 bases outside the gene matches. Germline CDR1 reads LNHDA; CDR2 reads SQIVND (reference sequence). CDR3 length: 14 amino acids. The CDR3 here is CASSIDGLGGEQFF. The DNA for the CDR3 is TGTGCCAGTAGTATAGACGGCCTGGGGGGGGAGCAGTTCTTC.

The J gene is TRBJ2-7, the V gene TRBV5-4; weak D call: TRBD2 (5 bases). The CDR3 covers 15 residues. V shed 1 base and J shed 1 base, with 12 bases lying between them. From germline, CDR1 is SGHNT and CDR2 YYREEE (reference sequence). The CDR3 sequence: CASSLTSGHSYEQYF. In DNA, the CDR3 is TGTGCCAGCAGCTTGACCAGCGGCCATTCCTACGAGCAGTACTTC.

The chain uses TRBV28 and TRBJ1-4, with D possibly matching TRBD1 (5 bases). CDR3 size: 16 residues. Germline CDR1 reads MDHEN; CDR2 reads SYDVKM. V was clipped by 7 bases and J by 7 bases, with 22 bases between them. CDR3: CASTLGGLPPREKLFF. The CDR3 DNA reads TGTGCCAGCACCCTGGGGGGTCTACCTCCTCGTGAAAAACTGTTTTTT.

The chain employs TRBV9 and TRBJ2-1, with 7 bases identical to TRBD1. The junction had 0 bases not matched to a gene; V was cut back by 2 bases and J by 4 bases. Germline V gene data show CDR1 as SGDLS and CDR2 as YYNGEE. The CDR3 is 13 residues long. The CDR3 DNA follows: TGTGCCAGCAGCGTGACAGGGTACAATGAGCAGTTCTTC. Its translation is CASSVTGYNEQFF.

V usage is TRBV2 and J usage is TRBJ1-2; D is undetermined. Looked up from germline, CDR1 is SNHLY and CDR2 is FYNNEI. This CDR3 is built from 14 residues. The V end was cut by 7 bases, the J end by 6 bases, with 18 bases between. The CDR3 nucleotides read TGTGCCAGCACCCCGGGAGGGAAGAAGCATGGCTACACCTTC. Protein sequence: CASTPGGKKHGYTF.

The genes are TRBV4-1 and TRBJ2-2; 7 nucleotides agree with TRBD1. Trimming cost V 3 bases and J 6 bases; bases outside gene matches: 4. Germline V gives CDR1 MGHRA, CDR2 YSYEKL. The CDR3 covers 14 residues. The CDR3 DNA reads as TGCGCCAGCAGCCAGAACAGGGGCTCCGGGGAGCTGTTTTTT. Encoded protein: CASSQNRGSGELFF.

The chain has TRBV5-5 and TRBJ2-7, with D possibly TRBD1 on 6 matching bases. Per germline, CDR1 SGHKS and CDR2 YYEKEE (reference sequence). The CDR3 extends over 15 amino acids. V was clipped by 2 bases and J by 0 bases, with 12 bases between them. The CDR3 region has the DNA TGTGCCAGCAGCTTACAGGGATCAGGCTCCTACGAGCAGTACTTC. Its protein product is CASSLQGSGSYEQYF.

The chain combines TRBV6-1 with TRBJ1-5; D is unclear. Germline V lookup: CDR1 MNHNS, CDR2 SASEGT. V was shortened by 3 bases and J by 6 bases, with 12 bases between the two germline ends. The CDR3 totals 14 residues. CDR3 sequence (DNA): TGTGCCAGCAGTGAGCGGGTTGAGGGTCAGCCCCAGCATTTT. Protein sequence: CASSERVEGQPQHF.

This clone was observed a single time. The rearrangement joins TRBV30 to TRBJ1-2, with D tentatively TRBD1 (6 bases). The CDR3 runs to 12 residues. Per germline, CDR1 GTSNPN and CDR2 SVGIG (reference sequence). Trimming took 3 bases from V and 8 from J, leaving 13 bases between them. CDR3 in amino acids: CAWRNQGQGYTF. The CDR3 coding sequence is TGTGCCTGGAGGAACCAGGGGCAAGGCTACACCTTC.